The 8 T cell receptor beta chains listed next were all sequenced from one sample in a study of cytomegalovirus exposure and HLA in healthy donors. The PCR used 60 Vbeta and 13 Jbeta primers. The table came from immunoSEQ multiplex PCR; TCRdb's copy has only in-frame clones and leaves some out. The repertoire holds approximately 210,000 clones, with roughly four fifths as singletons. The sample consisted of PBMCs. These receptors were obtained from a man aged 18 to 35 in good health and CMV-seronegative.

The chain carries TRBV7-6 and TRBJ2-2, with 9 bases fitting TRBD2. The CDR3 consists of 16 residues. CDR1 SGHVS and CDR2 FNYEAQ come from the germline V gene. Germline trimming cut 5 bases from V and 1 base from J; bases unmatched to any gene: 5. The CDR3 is CASSTPSGVNTGELFF. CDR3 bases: TGTGCCAGCAGCACCCCTAGCGGGGTGAACACCGGGGAGCTGTTTTTT. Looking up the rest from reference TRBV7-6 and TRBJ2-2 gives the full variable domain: GAGVSQSPRYKVTKRGQDVALRCDPISGHVSLYWYRQALGQGPEFLTYFNYEAQQDKSGLPNDRFSAERPEGSISTLTIQRTEQRDSAMYRCASSTPSGVNTGELFFGEGSRLTVL.

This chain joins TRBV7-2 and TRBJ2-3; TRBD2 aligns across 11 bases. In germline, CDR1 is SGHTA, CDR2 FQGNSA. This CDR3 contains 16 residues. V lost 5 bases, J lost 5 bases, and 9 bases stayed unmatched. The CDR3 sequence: CASSLHSGGAVDTQYF. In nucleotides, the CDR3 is TGTGCCAGCAGCCTGCATAGCGGGGGGGCTGTAGATACGCAGTATTTT.

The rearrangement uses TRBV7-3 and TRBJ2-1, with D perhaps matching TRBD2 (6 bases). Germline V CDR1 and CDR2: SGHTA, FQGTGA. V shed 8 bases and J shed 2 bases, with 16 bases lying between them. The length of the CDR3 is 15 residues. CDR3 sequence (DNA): TGTGCCAGCTCTCCGGGCGGGAACACCTACAATGAGCAGTTCTTC. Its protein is CASSPGGNTYNEQFF.

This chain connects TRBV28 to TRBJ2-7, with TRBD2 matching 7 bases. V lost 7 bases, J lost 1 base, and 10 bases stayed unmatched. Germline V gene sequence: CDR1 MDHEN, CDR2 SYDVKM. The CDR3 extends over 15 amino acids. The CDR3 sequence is CASTLSGLTSYEQYF. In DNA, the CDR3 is TGTGCCAGCACCCTTAGCGGGCTAACATCCTACGAGCAGTACTTC.

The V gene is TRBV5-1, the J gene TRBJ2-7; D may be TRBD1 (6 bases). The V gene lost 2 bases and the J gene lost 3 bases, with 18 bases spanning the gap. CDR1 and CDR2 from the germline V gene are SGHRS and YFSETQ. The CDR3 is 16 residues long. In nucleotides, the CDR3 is TGCGCCAGCAGCTTTGGACAGAATGCGGCAAGCTACGAGCAGTACTTC. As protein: CASSFGQNAASYEQYF.

In nucleotides, the CDR3 is TGTGCCAGCAGTTTGGGTAGCGGGGGTACCTACGAGCAGTACTTC. This gives the protein CASSLGSGGTYEQYF. The rearrangement links TRBV27 to TRBJ2-7; 9 bases align to TRBD2. The CDR3 is 15 residues long. From germline, CDR1 is MNHEY and CDR2 SMNVEV (reference sequence). The trim removed 3 bases at V and 2 bases at J, leaving 5 bases unmatched.

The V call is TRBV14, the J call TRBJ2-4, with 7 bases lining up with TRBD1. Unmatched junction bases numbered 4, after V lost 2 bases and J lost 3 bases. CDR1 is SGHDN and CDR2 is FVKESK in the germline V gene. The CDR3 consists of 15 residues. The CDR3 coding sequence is TGTGCCAGCAGCCAACAATGGGACAGCAAAAACATTCAGTACTTC. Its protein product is CASSQQWDSKNIQYF.

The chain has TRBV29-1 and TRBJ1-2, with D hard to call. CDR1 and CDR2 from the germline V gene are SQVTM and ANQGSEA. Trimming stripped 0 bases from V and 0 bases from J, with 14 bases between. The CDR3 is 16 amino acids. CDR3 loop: CSVEDVLPRSNYGYTF. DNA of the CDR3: TGCAGCGTTGAAGACGTCCTGCCGCGGTCTAACTATGGCTACACCTTC. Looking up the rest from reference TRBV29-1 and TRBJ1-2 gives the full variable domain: SAVISQKPSRDICQRGTSLTIQCQVDSQVTMMFWYRQQPGQSLTLIATANQGSEATYESGFVIDKFPISRPNLTFSTLTVSNMSPEDSSIYLCSVEDVLPRSNYGYTFGSGTRLTVV.